This TCR beta chain was captured in a study of T cells in Graves' hyperthyroidism and ophthalmopathy. This clonotype appeared a few times. What it recognizes is unknown. Exclusions: uncontrolled infection, other autoimmune disease, pregnancy, lactation. The TCR beta CDR3 regions underwent amplification using RNA transcripts as the source. First-round RT-PCR with HTBI primers amplified the TCR CDR3 region. TCRdb re-called the multiplex PCR reads through MiXCR, storing one row per CDR3 protein. Among 380,000 or so distinct CDR3 sequences listed, 14% were seen once. The V gene lost 3 bases and the J gene lost 8 bases, with 16 bases spanning the gap. From germline, CDR1 is SQVTM and CDR2 ANQGSEA. CDR3 length equals 14 residues. Notes on the study in general: In blood, most of the thyroid clonotypes expanded above 0.001 were also present. Separation of ophthalmopathy from stable hyperthyroidism was achieved by a 13 V-J model.

The clonotype comes from a woman in her twenties or thirties with Graves' hyperthyroidism. Specimen: blood. V and J are TRBV29-1 and TRBJ2-2; maybe TRBD1 (5 bases). Here the CDR3 reads CSVEPQGERGELFF. In DNA, the CDR3 is TGCAGCGTTGAGCCCCAGGGCGAGAGAGGGGAGCTGTTTTTT.